The next 19 T cell receptor beta chains were all read from a single sample in a study of blood T cell repertoires in COVID-19. Profiled with immunoSEQ multiplex PCR; TCRdb holds only in-frame clones, not every one. Altogether under 45,000 clones are present, roughly 80% being singletons, with the ten largest covering less than 25%. The sample consisted of peripheral blood. These receptors came from a human donor with acute or convalescent COVID-19. The donor label of this sample is uncertain.

V is TRBV3-1 (or the pseudogene TRBV3-2) and J is TRBJ1-3, with 12 bases matching TRBD1. CDR3 length equals 15 residues. Germline assignment: CDR1 LGHDT and CDR2 YNNKEL (reference sequence). Trimming cost V 1 base and J 8 bases; bases outside gene matches: 3. CDR3 protein: CASSQGGQGAYTIYF. The CDR3 bases are TGTGCCAGCAGCCAAGGGGGACAGGGGGCTTACACCATATATTTT.

The J gene is TRBJ1-3, the V gene TRBV14; D unclear. Looked up from germline, CDR1 is SGHDN and CDR2 is FVKESK. The CDR3 has 13 residues. Trimming cost V 3 bases and J 4 bases, with 7 bases left between them. CDR3 sequence: CASSQVLGNTIYF. CDR3 sequence (DNA): TGTGCCAGCAGCCAGGTACTCGGAAACACCATATATTTT.

V is TRBV5-1 and J is TRBJ2-2; D ambiguous. Germline CDR1 and CDR2: SGHRS and YFSETQ. The CDR3 is 14 residues long. V gave up 1 base and J gave up 0 bases, with 4 bases separating them. CDR3 nucleotides: TGCGCCAGCAGCTTGCAGGCGAACACCGGGGAGCTGTTTTTT. Translating gives CASSLQANTGELFF.

CDR3 region: CASSLGQGNYEQYF. For the CDR3, the DNA is TGTGCCAGCAGCTTGGGGCAGGGGAACTACGAGCAGTACTTC. V and J are TRBV5-4 and TRBJ2-7, with a weak D call TRBD1 (6 bases). The CDR3 contains 14 residues. V was cut by 0 bases and J by 3 bases, with 10 bases left in between. Germline assignment: CDR1 SGHNT and CDR2 YYREEE (reference sequence).

The V gene is TRBV6-5, the J gene TRBJ2-7; 8 nucleotides agree with TRBD2. The germline gives CDR1 MNHEY, CDR2 SVGAGI. The CDR3 contains 14 residues. Trimming at V came to 7 bases and at J to 2 bases, leaving 7 bases not matched to a gene. The CDR3 sequence: CASTGGASAYEQYF. Here the CDR3 DNA reads TGTGCCAGCACCGGGGGGGCCTCCGCCTACGAGCAGTACTTC.

This rearrangement joins TRBV7-3 to TRBJ2-1; D unclear. Deletions cut 3 bases from V and 2 bases from J, with 8 bases between. Germline CDR1 is SGHTA and CDR2 is FQGTGA. The CDR3 spans 14 residues. CDR3 in amino acids: CASSLAGTYNEQFF. In nucleotides, the CDR3 is TGTGCCAGCAGCTTGGCAGGTACCTACAATGAGCAGTTCTTC.

The V call is TRBV5-8, the J call TRBJ1-1; no reliable D call. V gave up 6 bases and J gave up 5 bases, with 23 bases separating them. The length of the CDR3 is 16 residues. Germline V gives CDR1 SGHTS, CDR2 YDEGEE. Here the CDR3 DNA reads TGTGCCAGCACCCCGAGGGCAGGCCTAAGAAGGACTGAAGCTTTCTTT. It is translated as CASTPRAGLRRTEAFF.

This rearrangement joins TRBV18 to TRBJ2-1, with TRBD2 identical over 7 bases. The germline gives CDR1 KGHSH, CDR2 LQKENI. The V segment lost 0 bases and the J segment 5 bases; nucleotides outside the gene matches: 7. This CDR3 comprises 16 residues. CDR3 in amino acids: CASSPPGLAAHNEQFF. CDR3 DNA: TGTGCCAGCTCACCACCCGGGCTAGCGGCCCACAATGAGCAGTTCTTC.

This sequence joins TRBV27 and TRBJ2-5; 9 bases match TRBD1. CDR1 is MNHEY and CDR2 is SMNVEV in the germline V gene (reference sequence). This CDR3 contains 15 residues. Losses at the gene ends were 5 bases for V and 5 bases for J; bases not matched to a gene: 9. The CDR3 coding sequence is TGTGCCAGCAGTGAAACAGGGGGCGTAGGGGAGACCCAGTACTTC. This codes for CASSETGGVGETQYF.

CDR3 in amino acids: CASSSTRVNTEAFF. CDR3 DNA sequence: TGTGCCAGTAGTTCAACCAGGGTGAACACTGAAGCTTTCTTT. The chain employs TRBV19 and TRBJ1-1; possible D gene TRBD1, 5 bases. There are 14 residues in the CDR3. CDR1 and CDR2 from the germline V gene are LNHDA and SQIVND (reference sequence). V lost 5 bases to trimming and J lost 0 bases, with 10 bases between them.

V usage is TRBV7-2 and J usage is TRBJ1-5; 10 bases are a match to TRBD1. J lost 0 bases, V lost 2 bases, and 4 bases had no gene match. This CDR3 has 17 residues. CDR1 is SGHTA, CDR2 FQGNSA, per germline. The CDR3 DNA reads TGTGCCAGCAGCTTAATGGGACAGGGGAATAGCAATCAGCCCCAGCATTTT. It is translated as CASSLMGQGNSNQPQHF.

The J gene is TRBJ2-7, the V gene TRBV4-3, with TRBD1 matching 7 bases. The length of the CDR3 is 14 residues. The V gene's germline CDR1 is LGHNA and CDR2 YSLEER. Trimming took 4 bases from V and 0 from J; bases not matched to a gene: 3. The CDR3 region has the DNA TGCGCCAGCAGCCCTTACAGGGGCTCCTACGAGCAGTACTTC. Protein product: CASSPYRGSYEQYF.

The CDR3 region is CASSSTRGPTTDTQYF. In DNA, the CDR3 is TGTGCCAGCAGCTCGACGAGGGGGCCCACCACAGATACGCAGTATTTT. The gene calls are TRBV11-2 and TRBJ2-3, with 7 bases lining up with TRBD1. With 4 bases clipped from V and 2 bases from J, the junction kept 9 bases outside the gene matches. Looked up from germline, CDR1 is SGHAT and CDR2 is FQNNGV. The CDR3 loop spans 16 amino acids.

This clone has just one count. The chain's CDR3 is CASSWPRDSNEQFF. Here the CDR3 DNA reads TGTGCCAGCAGCTGGCCCCGGGACTCCAATGAGCAGTTCTTC. V gene TRBV7-8 combines with J gene TRBJ2-1; D perhaps matches TRBD2 (6 bases). This CDR3 has 14 amino acids. V was cut by 4 bases and J by 6 bases, with 13 bases left in between. The germline CDR1 and CDR2 sequences are SGHVS and FQNEAQ. Supplemented by reference TRBV7-8 and TRBJ2-1, the full variable domain reads GAGVSQSPRYKVAKRGQDVALRCDPISGHVSLFWYQQALGQGPEFLTYFQNEAQLDKSGLPSDRFFAERPEGSVSTLKIQRTQQEDSAVYLCASSWPRDSNEQFFGPGTRLTVL.

This clone has more than one count but fewer than ten. The junction departs from the called germline gene at one end, perhaps through a read error. The CDR3 region is CASSNSGPSNTGELFF. CDR3 nucleotide sequence: TGTGCCAGCAGTAACTCGGGGCCCTCGAACACCGGGGAGCTGTTTTTT. The chain carries TRBV6-4 and TRBJ2-2; D might be TRBD1 or TRBD2, each matching 5 bases. Germline values: CDR1 MRHNA, CDR2 SNTAGT. The CDR3 has 16 amino acids.

The chain combines TRBV18 with TRBJ1-1, with D possibly TRBD1 on 5 matching bases. The CDR3 consists of 14 residues. V lost 5 bases, J lost 5 bases, and 15 bases lay in between. Looked up from germline, CDR1 is KGHSH and CDR2 is LQKENI. The CDR3 loop reads CASSEGFSGTEAFF. CDR3 sequence (DNA): TGTGCCAGCTCAGAGGGGTTTAGCGGGACTGAAGCTTTCTTT.

V and J are TRBV28 and TRBJ1-1; possibly TRBD1 for D (5 bases). Germline CDR1 MDHEN, CDR2 SYDVKM. This CDR3 has 13 amino acids. The V end was cut by 4 bases, the J end by 1 base, with 7 bases between. The CDR3 DNA follows: TGTGCCAGCAGTTACAGGCAGAACACTGAAGCTTTCTTT. As protein: CASSYRQNTEAFF.

The CDR3 sequence: CASSSRTGYHTEAFF. CDR3 nucleotides: TGTGCCAGCAGCTCCCGGACAGGGTATCACACTGAAGCTTTCTTT. This chain uses TRBV7-9 with TRBJ1-1; 8 nucleotides line up with TRBD1. This CDR3 is 15 amino acids long. Germline lookup yields CDR1 SEHNR and CDR2 FQNEAQ (reference sequence). After removal of 4 bases from V and 3 bases from J, the junction contained 7 bases not matched to a gene.

The rearrangement uses TRBV6-2 or TRBV6-3 and TRBJ1-1; 8 bases match TRBD1. V lost 6 bases, J lost 2 bases, and 8 bases stayed unmatched. The germline V gene encodes CDR1 MNHEY and CDR2 SVGEGT. The CDR3 is 15 amino acids. CDR3 nucleotide sequence: TGTGCCAGCAGCCGCGCCGACAGGGGTAACACTGAAGCTTTCTTT. Protein: CASSRADRGNTEAFF.